Presented here are 6 T cell receptor beta chains from one specimen sequenced in a study of T cells in localized non-small cell lung cancer. Only in-frame clones appear in the TCRdb table, and some are missing; sequencing was by immunoSEQ multiplex PCR. In the table there are around 41,000 clones, 75% to 95% of which are singletons. Sequences were derived from PBMCs, sampled before any cancer treatment. These TCRs come from a woman aged 40 to 75 with stage II lung adenocarcinoma.

This chain joins TRBV6-1 and TRBJ2-1; D gene unclear. The CDR3 is made up of 14 amino acids. CDR1 and CDR2 (germline): MNHNS, SASEGT. Trimming pared 2 bases from V and 0 bases from J, leaving 5 bases between. The CDR3 DNA is TGTGCCAGCAGTGAATCGGGCTCCTACAATGAGCAGTTCTTC. Translating gives CASSESGSYNEQFF.

The chain joins TRBV7-7 to TRBJ1-4; D perhaps matches TRBD1 (5 bases). This CDR3 is built from 17 residues. V shed 5 bases and J shed 10 bases, with 26 bases lying between them. The germline V gene encodes CDR1 SSHAT and CDR2 FNYEAQ (reference sequence). The CDR3: CASSPTTGTAVLGKLFF. The CDR3 DNA reads as TGTGCCAGCAGCCCAACCACCGGGACGGCAGTTTTGGGAAAACTGTTTTTT.

The V gene is TRBV7-9, the J gene TRBJ1-6, with 10 bases lining up with TRBD1. From germline, CDR1 is SEHNR and CDR2 FQNEAQ (reference sequence). Trimming removed 5 bases from V and 9 bases from J; junction bases left unmatched: 4. This CDR3 is 14 amino acids long. Here the CDR3 reads CASSPRQGASPLHF. The CDR3 nucleotides read TGTGCCAGCAGCCCTCGACAGGGGGCTTCACCCCTCCACTTT.

The gene calls are TRBV29-1 and TRBJ1-5; 9 nucleotides line up with TRBD1. CDR1 is SQVTM, CDR2 ANQGSEA, per germline. The CDR3 is made up of 13 amino acids. J lost 7 bases, V lost 5 bases, and 6 bases had no gene match. CDR3 sequence: CSVKETGGQPQHF. In DNA, the CDR3 is TGCAGCGTTAAGGAGACAGGGGGACAGCCCCAGCATTTT.

The rearrangement uses TRBV29-1 and TRBJ1-4; D perhaps matches TRBD1 (5 bases). The V gene lost 4 bases and the J gene lost 8 bases, with 11 bases spanning the gap. Looked up from germline, CDR1 is SQVTM and CDR2 is ANQGSEA. The CDR3 is 12 residues long. CDR3 nucleotide sequence: TGCAGCGTTGGAGGGGAAGGCGAAAAACTGTTTTTT. Amino acids: CSVGGEGEKLFF.

This chain connects TRBV11-2 to TRBJ2-4; D ambiguous. The CDR3 consists of 18 residues. CDR1 is SGHAT and CDR2 is FQNNGV in the germline V gene. V was pared by 5 bases and J by 0 bases, with 20 bases between. The CDR3 spells CASSVTAEQTLAKNIQYF. In nucleotides, the CDR3 is TGTGCCAGCAGCGTTACCGCCGAACAGACCCTAGCCAAAAACATTCAGTACTTC.